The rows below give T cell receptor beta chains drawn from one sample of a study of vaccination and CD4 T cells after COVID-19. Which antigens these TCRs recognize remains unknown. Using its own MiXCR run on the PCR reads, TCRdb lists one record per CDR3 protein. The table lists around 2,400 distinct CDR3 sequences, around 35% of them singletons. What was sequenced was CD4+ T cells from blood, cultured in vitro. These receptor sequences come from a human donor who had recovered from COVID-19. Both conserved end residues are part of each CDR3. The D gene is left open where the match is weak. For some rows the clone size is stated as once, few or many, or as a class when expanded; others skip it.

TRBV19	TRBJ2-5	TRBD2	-	CASRSGGTQETQYF	TGTGCCAGTAGGAGCGGGGGGACCCAAGAGACCCAGTACTTC
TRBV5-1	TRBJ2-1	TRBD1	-	CASSLSAGGWNEQFF	TGCGCCAGCAGCTTGTCGGCAGGGGGCTGGAATGAGCAGTTCTTC
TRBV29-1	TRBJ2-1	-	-	CSAFRQYNEQFF	TGCAGCGCCTTTAGACAGTACAATGAGCAGTTCTTC
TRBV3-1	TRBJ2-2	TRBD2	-	CASSQVLAVPTGELFF	TGTGCCAGCAGCCAAGTACTAGCGGTCCCCACCGGGGAGCTGTTTTTT
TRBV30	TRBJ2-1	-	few	CAWSAVAEQFF	TGTGCCTGGAGTGCCGTAGCTGAGCAGTTCTTC
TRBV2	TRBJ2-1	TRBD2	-	CASSDLGGLGLINEQFF	TGTGCCAGCAGTGACTTAGGCGGACTAGGGCTGATCAATGAGCAGTTCTTC